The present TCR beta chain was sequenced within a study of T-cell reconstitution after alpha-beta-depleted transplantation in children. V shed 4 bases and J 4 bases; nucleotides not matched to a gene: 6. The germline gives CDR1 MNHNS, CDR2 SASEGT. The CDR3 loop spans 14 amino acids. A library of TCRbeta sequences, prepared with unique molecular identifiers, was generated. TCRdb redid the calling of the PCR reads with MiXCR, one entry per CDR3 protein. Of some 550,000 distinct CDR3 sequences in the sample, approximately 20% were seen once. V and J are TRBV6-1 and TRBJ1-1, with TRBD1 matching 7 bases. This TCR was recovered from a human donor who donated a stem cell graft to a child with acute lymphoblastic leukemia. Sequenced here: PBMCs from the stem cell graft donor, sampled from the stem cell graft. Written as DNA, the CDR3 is TGTGCCAGCAGTGGAGACAGGGAGGTCACTGAAGCTTTCTTT. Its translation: CASSGDREVTEAFF.